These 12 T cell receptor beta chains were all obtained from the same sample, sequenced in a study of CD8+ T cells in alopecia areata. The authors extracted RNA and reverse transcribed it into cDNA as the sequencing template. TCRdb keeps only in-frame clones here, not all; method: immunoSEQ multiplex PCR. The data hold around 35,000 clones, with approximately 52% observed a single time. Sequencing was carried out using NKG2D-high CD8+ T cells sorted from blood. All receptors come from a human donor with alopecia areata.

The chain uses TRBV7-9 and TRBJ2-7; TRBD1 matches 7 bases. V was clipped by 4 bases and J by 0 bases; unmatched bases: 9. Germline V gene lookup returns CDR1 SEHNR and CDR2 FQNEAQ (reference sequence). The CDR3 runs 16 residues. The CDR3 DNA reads TGTGCCAGCAGCTCCTCACTCCGGGACAGCTCCTACGAGCAGTACTTC. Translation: CASSSSLRDSSYEQYF. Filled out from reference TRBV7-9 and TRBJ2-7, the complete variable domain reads DTGVSQNPRHKITKRGQNVTFRCDPISEHNRLYWYRQTLGQGPEFLTYFQNEAQLEKSRLLSDRFSAERPKGSFSTLEIQRTEQGDSAMYLCASSSSLRDSSYEQYFGPGTRLTVT.

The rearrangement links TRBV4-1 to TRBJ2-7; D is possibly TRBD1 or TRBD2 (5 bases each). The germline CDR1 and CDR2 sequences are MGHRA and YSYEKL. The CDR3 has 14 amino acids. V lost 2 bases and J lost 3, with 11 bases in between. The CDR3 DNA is TGCGCCAGCAGCCAATGGGACGGAAGCTACGAGCAGTACTTC. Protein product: CASSQWDGSYEQYF.

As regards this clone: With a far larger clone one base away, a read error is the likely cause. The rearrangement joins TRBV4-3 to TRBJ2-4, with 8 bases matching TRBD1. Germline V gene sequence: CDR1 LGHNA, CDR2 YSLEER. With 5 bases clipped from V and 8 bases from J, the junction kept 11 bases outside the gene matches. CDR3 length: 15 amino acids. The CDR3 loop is CASSSRQGSIDIQYF. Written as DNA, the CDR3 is TGCGCCAGCAGCTCCAGACAGGGGAGTATAGACATTCAGTACTTC.

Here the CDR3 reads CAHSTGGYNEQFF. The CDR3 nucleotides are TGTGCCCACTCGACAGGGGGCTACAATGAGCAGTTCTTC. This chain connects TRBV7-9 to TRBJ2-1; TRBD1 aligns across 9 bases. This CDR3 has 13 amino acids. V dropped 11 bases and J dropped 3; count of bases not matched to a gene: 5. Germline loops: CDR1 SEHNR, CDR2 FQNEAQ (reference sequence).

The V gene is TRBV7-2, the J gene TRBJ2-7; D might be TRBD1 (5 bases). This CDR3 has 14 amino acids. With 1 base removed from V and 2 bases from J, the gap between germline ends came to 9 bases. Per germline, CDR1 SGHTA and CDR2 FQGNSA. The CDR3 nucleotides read TGTGCCAGCAGCTTAGGGCAGGGTACCTACGAGCAGTACTTC. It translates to CASSLGQGTYEQYF.

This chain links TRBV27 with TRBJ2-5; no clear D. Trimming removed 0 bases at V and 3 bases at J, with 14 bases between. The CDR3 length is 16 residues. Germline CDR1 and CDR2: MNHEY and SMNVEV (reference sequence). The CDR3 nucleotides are TGTGCCAGCAGTTTATCGATCTCGACTTTAAAAGAGACCCAGTACTTC. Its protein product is CASSLSISTLKETQYF.

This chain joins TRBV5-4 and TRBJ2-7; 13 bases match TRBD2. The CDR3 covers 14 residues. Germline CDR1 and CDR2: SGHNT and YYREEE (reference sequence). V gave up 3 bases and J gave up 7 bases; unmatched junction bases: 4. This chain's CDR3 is CASSSGLAGEEQYF. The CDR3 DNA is TGTGCCAGCAGCTCCGGACTAGCGGGAGAGGAGCAGTACTTC.

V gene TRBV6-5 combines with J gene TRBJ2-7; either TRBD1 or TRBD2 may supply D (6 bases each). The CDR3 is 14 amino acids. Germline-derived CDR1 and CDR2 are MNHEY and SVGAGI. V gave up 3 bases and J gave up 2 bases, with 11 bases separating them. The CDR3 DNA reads TGTGCCAGCAGTTATGGGGGGCTCCCCTACGAGCAGTACTTC. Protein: CASSYGGLPYEQYF.

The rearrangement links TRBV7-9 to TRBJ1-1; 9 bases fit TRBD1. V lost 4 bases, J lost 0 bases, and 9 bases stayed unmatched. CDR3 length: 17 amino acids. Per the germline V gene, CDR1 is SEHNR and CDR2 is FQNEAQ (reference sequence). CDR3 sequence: CASSSEGQGFMNTEAFF. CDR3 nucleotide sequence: TGTGCCAGCAGCTCGGAGGGACAGGGATTCATGAACACTGAAGCTTTCTTT. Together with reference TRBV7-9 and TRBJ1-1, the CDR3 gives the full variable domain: DTGVSQNPRHKITKRGQNVTFRCDPISEHNRLYWYRQTLGQGPEFLTYFQNEAQLEKSRLLSDRFSAERPKGSFSTLEIQRTEQGDSAMYLCASSSEGQGFMNTEAFFGQGTRLTVV.

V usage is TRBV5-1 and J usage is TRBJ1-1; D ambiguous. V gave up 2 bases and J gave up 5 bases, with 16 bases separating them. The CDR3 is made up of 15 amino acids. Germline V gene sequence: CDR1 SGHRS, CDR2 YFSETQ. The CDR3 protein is CASSFREGLRTEAFF. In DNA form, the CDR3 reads TGCGCCAGCAGCTTTCGTGAAGGGTTGAGGACTGAAGCTTTCTTT. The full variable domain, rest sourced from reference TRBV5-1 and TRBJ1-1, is KAGVTQTPRYLIKTRGQQVTLSCSPISGHRSVSWYQQTPGQGLQFLFEYFSETQRNKGNFPGRFSGRQFSNSRSEMNVSTLELGDSALYLCASSFREGLRTEAFFGQGTRLTVV.

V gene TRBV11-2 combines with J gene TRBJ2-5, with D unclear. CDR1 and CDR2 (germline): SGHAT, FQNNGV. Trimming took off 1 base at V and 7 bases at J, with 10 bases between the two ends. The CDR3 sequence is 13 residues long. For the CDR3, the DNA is TGTGCCAGCAGCTTAGCTCCGCGATGGACCCAGTACTTC. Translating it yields CASSLAPRWTQYF.

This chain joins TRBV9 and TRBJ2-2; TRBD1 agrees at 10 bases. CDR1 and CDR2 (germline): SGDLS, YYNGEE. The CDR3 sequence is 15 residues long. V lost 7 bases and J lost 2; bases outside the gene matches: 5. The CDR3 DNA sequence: TGTGCCAGCGGAGAGACAGGGGGCAACACCGGGGAGCTGTTTTTT. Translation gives CASGETGGNTGELFF.